This T cell receptor beta chain was recovered during a study of identical twins. Overall study results and limits: For cord blood, abundant beta clonotypes had fewer insertions, unlike memory repertoires, which showed none.

Each CDR3 protein is one row after TCRdb ran MiXCR on the 5' RACE reads. The sample yields hundreds of thousands of distinct CDR3 sequences, about 7% seen once. The germline CDR1 and CDR2 sequences are LNHDA and SQIVND (reference sequence). The CDR3 sequence is 16 residues long. V was cut by 6 bases and J by 8 bases, with 23 bases left in between. This clonotype was counted only a few times. Its antigen remains unknown. The sample was also linked to a second study, of yellow fever vaccine responses in identical twins.

This clonotype originated in a woman aged 18-29 years in good health. This chain joins TRBV19 and TRBJ2-1; tentative D call: TRBD1 (6 bases). The sample consisted of memory (CD45RO+) T cells sorted from blood. DNA of the CDR3: TGTGCCAGTAGCACACCGGGACATAGGTTTATGGATGAGCAGTTCTTC. Its protein is CASSTPGHRFMDEQFF.